This entry lists 15 T cell receptor beta chains sequenced from one sample in a study of blood T cell repertoires in COVID-19. TCRdb's copy holds only in-frame clones and misses some; the assay was immunoSEQ multiplex PCR. The sample contains 200,000 to 300,000 clones, approximately 80% of which appear only once. Sequencing was done on a sample of peripheral blood. These receptors all stem from a human donor in a cohort sampled during active COVID-19.

The count of this clone is one. The chain combines TRBV18 with TRBJ1-5; D is perhaps TRBD1 (6 bases). The CDR3 extends over 16 amino acids. The ends were cut back, 3 bases at V and 8 bases at J, with 20 bases in the middle. Germline values: CDR1 KGHSH, CDR2 LQKENI. The CDR3 sequence is CASSPLDRRKGEPQHF. As DNA, the CDR3 is TGTGCCAGCTCACCGCTGGACAGAAGAAAAGGAGAGCCCCAGCATTTT.

This sequence joins TRBV5-4 and TRBJ1-1; the match to TRBD1 covers 8 bases. The CDR3 loop spans 13 amino acids. Germline V gene sequence: CDR1 SGHNT, CDR2 YYREEE (reference sequence). Germline trimming cut 4 bases from V and 7 bases from J; bases unmatched to any gene: 6. In DNA form, the CDR3 reads TGTGCCAGCAGCGGCAGGGGGCAGTTTGAAGCTTTCTTT. It translates to CASSGRGQFEAFF.

This clone was found a few times. This chain uses TRBV5-5 with TRBJ1-5, with TRBD1 matching 9 bases. This CDR3 has 13 residues. Germline CDR1 and CDR2: SGHKS and YYEKEE (reference sequence). With V trimmed by 0 bases and J by 16 bases, 8 bases remained unmatched. The CDR3 nucleotides are TGTGCCAGCAGCTTGGTATGGGACAGGGAGGAACATTTT. Its translation is CASSLVWDREEHF. Full variable domain (rest looked up from reference TRBV5-5 and TRBJ1-5): DAGVTQSPTHLIKTRGQQVTLRCSPISGHKSVSWYQQVLGQGPQFIFQYYEKEERGRGNFPDRFSARQFPNYSSELNVNALLLGDSALYLCASSLVWDREEHFGDGTRLSIL.

The chain couples TRBV4-1 to TRBJ2-1; weak D call: TRBD2 (6 bases). Between the trimmed V and J ends, which lost 3 bases and 3 bases, there was a span of 12 bases. The germline V gene encodes CDR1 MGHRA and CDR2 YSYEKL. The CDR3 spans 15 residues. The CDR3 protein is CASSQGDSVYNEQFF. The CDR3 coding sequence is TGCGCCAGCAGCCAGGGGGACTCTGTCTACAATGAGCAGTTCTTC.

This chain uses TRBV29-1 with TRBJ2-1; 12 nucleotides line up with TRBD2. The germline V gene has CDR1 SQVTM and CDR2 ANQGSEA. With V trimmed by 6 bases and J by 0 bases, 3 bases remained unmatched. This CDR3 contains 15 residues. Here the CDR3 reads CSVGLAGSSYNEQFF. The DNA for the CDR3 is TGCAGCGTGGGACTAGCGGGTAGCTCCTACAATGAGCAGTTCTTC.

This sequence joins TRBV6-2 or TRBV6-3 and TRBJ2-7; 7 bases map to TRBD2. Germline V gives CDR1 MNHEY, CDR2 SVGEGT. V trimming: 5 bases; J trimming: 5 bases; junction bases outside the gene matches: 6. CDR3 length: 13 amino acids. The CDR3 sequence: CASSPASGDEQYF. CDR3 in DNA: TGTGCCAGCAGTCCAGCTAGCGGAGACGAGCAGTACTTC.

J is TRBJ2-1 and V is TRBV6-5; D ambiguous. Germline V gene lookup returns CDR1 MNHEY and CDR2 SVGAGI. V lost 6 bases to trimming and J lost 4 bases, with 10 bases between them. CDR3 length equals 13 residues. The chain's CDR3 is CASSSHLYNEQFF. The CDR3 nucleotides are TGTGCCAGCAGCTCCCACCTATACAATGAGCAGTTCTTC.

J is TRBJ2-6 and V is TRBV11-3; 7 bases are a match to TRBD1. The CDR3 is 17 amino acids. Looked up from germline, CDR1 is SGHNT and CDR2 is YENEEA. V trimming: 6 bases; J trimming: 0 bases; junction bases outside the gene matches: 8. CDR3 DNA sequence: TGTGCCAGCAGTCCCGGGACAGACTTCTCTGGGGCCAACGTCCTGACTTTC. It is translated as CASSPGTDFSGANVLTF.

The chain uses TRBV10-2 and TRBJ1-1, with 9 bases that match TRBD1. Trimming at V came to 8 bases and at J to 1 base, leaving 5 bases not matched to a gene. Germline loops: CDR1 WSHSY, CDR2 SAAADI. The CDR3 runs 14 residues. The CDR3, as DNA: TGCGCCAGCGGGGAGACAGGGGGGAACACTGAAGCTTTCTTT. Its protein is CASGETGGNTEAFF.

The CDR3 coding sequence is TGTGCCAGCAGCTTAGATTCGGGGTATGGCTACACCTTC. Amino acid sequence: CASSLDSGYGYTF. The genes are TRBV7-9 and TRBJ1-2; D is undetermined. Germline values: CDR1 SEHNR, CDR2 FQNEAQ (reference sequence). The CDR3 runs to 13 residues. Trimming removed 1 base at V and 5 bases at J, with 8 bases between. Variable domain in full (rest from reference TRBV7-9 and TRBJ1-2): DTGVSQNPRHKITKRGQNVTFRCDPISEHNRLYWYRQTLGQGPEFLTYFQNEAQLEKSRLLSDRFSAERPKGSFSTLEIQRTEQGDSAMYLCASSLDSGYGYTFGSGTRLTVV.

Notes on this clone: Additional DNA sequences in this sample encode the identical CDR3. The chain couples TRBV10-2 to TRBJ1-2, with TRBD1 identical over 7 bases. CDR3 size: 13 residues. Trimming removed 6 bases from V and 2 bases from J; junction bases left unmatched: 3. Looked up from germline, CDR1 is WSHSY and CDR2 is SAAADI. CDR3: CASSAGQNYGYTF. DNA of the CDR3: TGCGCCAGCAGCGCGGGACAGAACTATGGCTACACCTTC.

The V call is TRBV6-5, the J call TRBJ1-5; the match to TRBD1 covers 8 bases. J lost 6 bases, V lost 4 bases, and 2 bases had no gene match. The CDR3 is 13 residues long. Germline assignment: CDR1 MNHEY and CDR2 SVGAGI. The CDR3 nucleotides read TGTGCCAGCAGTTCCACAGGGGGTCAGCCCCAGCATTTT. This sequence encodes CASSSTGGQPQHF.

This clone was seen only once. This chain connects TRBV5-6 to TRBJ1-1; D perhaps matches TRBD1 (6 bases). Germline assignment: CDR1 SGHDT and CDR2 YYEEEE. V shed 4 bases and J shed 1 base, with 17 bases lying between them. The CDR3 sequence is 16 residues long. The CDR3 spells CASSPPRGQENTEAFF. Written as DNA, the CDR3 is TGTGCCAGCAGCCCGCCTCGGGGACAAGAGAACACTGAAGCTTTCTTT. Full variable domain (rest looked up from reference TRBV5-6 and TRBJ1-1): DAGVTQSPTHLIKTRGQQVTLRCSPKSGHDTVSWYQQALGQGPQFIFQYYEEEERQRGNFPDRFSGHQFPNYSSELNVNALLLGDSALYLCASSPPRGQENTEAFFGQGTRLTVV.

CDR3 sequence (DNA): TGTGCCAGCAGCTTAGTTAGCTCGGGTGAGCAGTTCTTC. Translating gives CASSLVSSGEQFF. The V gene is TRBV7-2, the J gene TRBJ2-1, with D unresolved. The CDR3 has 13 residues. The V gene's germline CDR1 is SGHTA and CDR2 FQGNSA. Trimming shortened V by 1 base and J by 9 bases, and 10 bases separated the two germline ends. The whole variable domain, filled in from reference TRBV7-2 and TRBJ2-1, reads GAGVSQSPSNKVTEKGKDVELRCDPISGHTALYWYRQSLGQGLEFLIYFQGNSAPDKSGLPSDRFSAERTGGSVSTLTIQRTQQEDSAVYLCASSLVSSGEQFFGPGTRLTVL.

The chain has TRBV7-3 and TRBJ2-1, with D tentatively TRBD2 (7 bases). The CDR3 runs 15 residues. Germline CDR1 is SGHTA and CDR2 is FQGTGA. The V and J ends lost 4 bases and 2 bases respectively, with 12 bases between them. CDR3 bases: TGTGCCAGCAGCTCAAGGGGGGGCGCCTACAATGAGCAGTTCTTC. Residues: CASSSRGGAYNEQFF.